This paragraph covers one T cell receptor beta chain sequence. The antigen it binds to is not known. No base quality values were provided; no much bigger clone lies one nucleotide off. Libraries came from the immunoSEQ multiplex PCR assay. The immuneACCESS repertoire file appears here via TCRdb, limited to in-frame rearrangements. These files lack a portion of the clones; in checked studies, under half of the deficit traces to unresolved V genes, and the cause of the others is not known. The sample contains hundreds of thousands of clones, over 75% of them found a single time. The biggest ten clones account for 0.0094% of the sample. This entry belongs to a study of shared T cell receptors in the human thymus (dated by TCRdb to the early 2020s). For the wider study: The study examined how self-reactive, shared T-cell receptor alpha chains are generated in the human thymus.

The germline V gene yields SGHDT for CDR1 and YYEEEE for CDR2. The cysteine opens and the phenylalanine closes a CDR3 of 15 amino acids. Only the CDR3 portion is preserved as DNA: 45 bases, with reading frame beginning at the first base. V and J are truncated by 4 bases and 8 bases respectively, leaving an intervening sequence of 18 bases. The same data also contributed to another study, on human thymus T cells. The second study also describes: The donors were immunologically healthy infants in Finland who had open corrective cardiac surgery for congenital heart defects. Thymus tissue was obtained as surgical resects removed during corrective cardiac surgery. Both the thymic and the peripheral blood repertoires appeared to show biased V and J gene segment usage. The related research reported highly overlapping thymic TCR repertoires among unrelated individuals. The study used about 8 infant thymus samples plus four related peripheral blood samples to characterize TCR alpha and beta repertoires. The cohort included about 6 male and a couple of female infants, with donor ages spanning 7 to 244 days. Thymocytes were mechanically released from the tissue and were stored as pellets of 10-30 million cells at -70 degrees C. Genomic DNA was extracted from frozen cell pellets with a QIAsymphony instrument. The immunoSEQ multiplex PCR assay was used to amplify the TCRB and TCRAD loci from a standardized quantity of quality-controlled genomic DNA. The V(D)J region was spanned by amplicons of a length sufficient to cover the CDR3 and to identify V and J genes. The commercial immunoSEQ service was used to sequence amplicons on an Illumina platform. Corrections for primer bias and sequencing errors followed previously described methods, while TCRAD and TCRB definitions were based on the IMGT database. Analysis of the repertoires was done with immunoSEQ Analyzer 3.0 and VDJTools and included basic statistics, V/J segment usage, diversity estimates, rarefaction and pairwise overlap. Diversity was estimated using the Chao1, ChaoE, Efron-Thisted, Shannon and inverse Simpson indices, and was also estimated on datasets down-sampled to the size of the smallest sample. Repertoire overlap was assessed by strict matching of CDR3 nucleotide sequence, V gene and J gene, and clustering was done by Jaccard-based multidimensional scaling. On average, about 810,000 unique TCRB clonotypes were obtained from thymus samples, compared with approximately 80,000 from blood samples.

This TCR derives from a boy under two years old with a congenital heart defect. Donor details come from another sample of the same person, matched by shared clones. The sample was thymocytes. The rearranged chain carries TRBV5-6 and TRBJ1-4, and the D gene may be TRBD1, 6 bases matching. The CDR3 protein is CASSPTGQVQEKLFF. The DNA sequence reads TGTGCCAGCAGCCCCACAGGGCAAGTTCAGGAAAAACTGTTTTTT.